Below, one T cell receptor beta chain is given with its context. What it binds is unknown. From the germline J gene comes the end of the CDR3, since the read stops 3 residues before it. This sample is drawn from a study of T cell clonality in common variable immunodeficiency. Points from the study as a whole: Fewer deletions and N-nucleotide insertions were reportedly seen in common variable immunodeficiency TCR beta sequences.

Deletions cut 5 bases from V and 1 base from J, with 12 bases between. CDR3 length equals 14 residues. Germline values: CDR1 SQVTM, CDR2 ANQGSEA. Measured with immunoSEQ multiplex PCR; TCRdb has only the in-frame clones, and not every one. The sample yields around 16,000 clones, without any singletons. V gene TRBV29-1 combines with J gene TRBJ1-5; TRBD1 might be the D (6 bases). Sequences were obtained from peripheral blood mononuclear cells. The source of this sequence is a human donor with common variable immunodeficiency. The CDR3 spells CSVSGVASNQPQHF. The sequenced part of the CDR3 DNA is TGCAGCGTTTCAGGGGTCGCGAGCAATCAGCCC. The full variable domain, with the rest looked up from reference TRBV29-1 and TRBJ1-5, is SAVISQKPSRDICQRGTSLTIQCQVDSQVTMMFWYRQQPGQSLTLIATANQGSEATYESGFVIDKFPISRPNLTFSTLTVSNMSPEDSSIYLCSVSGVASNQPQHFGDGTRLSIL.